The 5 T cell receptor beta chains below all came from one sample that was sequenced in a study of Tregs in tolerant kidney transplant recipients. Data came from immunoSEQ multiplex PCR; TCRdb stores just in-frame clones and leaves some out. Of tens of thousands of clones listed, around 90% are singletons. Related graft donors supplied nonmyeloablative bone marrow transplants, and mixed chimerism was transient. The material sequenced was CD4+ T cells from blood (PBMCs), taken 24 months after the transplant. The receptors originated from a human patient who received a combined kidney and bone marrow transplant. Some T cells may have come from the graft donor.

This chain connects TRBV5-1 to TRBJ1-2, with a possible D match to TRBD1 (6 bases). The CDR3 consists of 14 residues. Looked up from germline, CDR1 is SGHRS and CDR2 is YFSETQ. V was shortened by 0 bases and J by 7 bases, with 13 bases between the two germline ends. Written as DNA, the CDR3 is TGCGCCAGCAGCTTGGCTGCAGGGGCTTCTGGCTACACCTTC. Protein sequence: CASSLAAGASGYTF.

This rearrangement joins TRBV14 to TRBJ2-1, with a possible D match to TRBD1 (6 bases). Germline CDR1 reads SGHDN; CDR2 reads FVKESK. V shed 0 bases and J shed 5 bases, with 17 bases lying between them. The CDR3 length is 17 residues. The CDR3 is CASSQDPKDWDNNEQFF. The CDR3 nucleotides read TGTGCCAGCAGCCAAGATCCCAAAGACTGGGACAACAATGAGCAGTTCTTC. The whole variable domain, remainder taken from reference TRBV14 and TRBJ2-1, is EAGVTQFPSHSVIEKGQTVTLRCDPISGHDNLYWYRRVMGKEIKFLLHFVKESKQDESGMPNNRFLAERTGGTYSTLKVQPAELEDSGVYFCASSQDPKDWDNNEQFFGPGTRLTVL.

The gene calls are TRBV7-8 and TRBJ1-1, with D possibly being TRBD1 (6 bases). V was pared by 4 bases and J by 11 bases, with 17 bases between. Germline V gene data show CDR1 as SGHVS and CDR2 as FQNEAQ. CDR3 size: 13 residues. The CDR3 reads CASSYTGTMKAFF. The CDR3 coding sequence is TGTGCCAGCAGCTACACAGGGACCATGAAGGCTTTCTTT.

CDR3 region: CASSLGLAGTSTDTQYF. For the CDR3, the DNA is TGCGCCAGCAGCTTGGGGCTAGCGGGGACCAGCACAGATACGCAGTATTTT. The V call is TRBV5-1, the J call TRBJ2-3; 9 bases fit TRBD2. The CDR3 runs 17 residues. Looked up from germline, CDR1 is SGHRS and CDR2 is YFSETQ. V dropped 0 bases and J dropped 0; count of bases not matched to a gene: 5.

The rearrangement uses TRBV30 and TRBJ1-4; a possible D gene is TRBD1 (6 bases). Germline CDR1 GTSNPN, CDR2 SVGIG (reference sequence). This CDR3 spans 13 amino acids. Trimming shortened V by 5 bases and J by 5 bases, and 12 bases separated the two germline ends. CDR3: CAWGYTGNEKLFF. DNA for the CDR3: TGTGCCTGGGGTTATACAGGGAATGAAAAACTGTTTTTT.